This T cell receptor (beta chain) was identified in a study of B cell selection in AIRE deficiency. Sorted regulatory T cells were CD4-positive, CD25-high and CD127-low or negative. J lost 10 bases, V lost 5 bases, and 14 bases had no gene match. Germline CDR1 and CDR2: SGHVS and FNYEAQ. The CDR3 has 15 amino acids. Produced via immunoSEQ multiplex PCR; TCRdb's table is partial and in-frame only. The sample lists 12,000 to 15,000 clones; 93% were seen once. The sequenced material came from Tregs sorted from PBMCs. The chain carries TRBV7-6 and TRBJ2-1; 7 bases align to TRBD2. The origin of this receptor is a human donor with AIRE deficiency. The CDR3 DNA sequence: TGTGCCAGCAGCCCTAGCGGAGAGGGGCGCCGGGAGCAGTTCTTC. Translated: CASSPSGEGRREQFF.